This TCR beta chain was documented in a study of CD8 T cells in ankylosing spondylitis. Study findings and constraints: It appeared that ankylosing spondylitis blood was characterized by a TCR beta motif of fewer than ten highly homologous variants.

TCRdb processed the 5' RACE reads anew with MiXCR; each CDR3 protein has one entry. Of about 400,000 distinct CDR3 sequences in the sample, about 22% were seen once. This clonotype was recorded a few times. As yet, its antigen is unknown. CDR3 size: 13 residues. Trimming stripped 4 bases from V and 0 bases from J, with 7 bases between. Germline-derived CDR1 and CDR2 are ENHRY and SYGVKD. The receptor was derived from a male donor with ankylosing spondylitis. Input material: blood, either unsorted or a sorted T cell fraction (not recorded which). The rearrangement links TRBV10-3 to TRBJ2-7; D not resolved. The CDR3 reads CAISAGGSYEQYF. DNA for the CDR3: TGTGCCATCAGTGCCGGCGGCTCCTACGAGCAGTACTTC.